There are many counts of the clone carrying this T cell receptor (beta chain). The antigen remains undetermined. The sample belongs to a study of glioma-infiltrating T cells. The iRepertoire nested amplicon-rescue multiplex PCR amplified TCR alpha and beta CDR3s from RNA. For one-step reverse transcription and amplification, 100-400 ng of tissue mRNA or PBMC total RNA was used. TCRdb itself ran the multiplex PCR reads through MiXCR, one entry per CDR3 protein. The table shows around 97,000 distinct CDR3 sequences, with 25% to 30% occurring only once. Trimming cost V 5 bases and J 7 bases, with 21 bases left between them. This CDR3 spans 15 amino acids. CDR1 and CDR2 (germline): DFQATT, SNEGSKA (reference sequence). Study results and limitations: Tissue-blood divergence was below expectation in non-neoplastic patients, above in gliomas. Only very few CDR3 sequences appeared in both tissue and blood.

The sequenced sample was glioma tissue, nonneoplastic brain tissue, or PBMCs (not recorded which). The J gene is TRBJ2-1, the V gene TRBV20-1; D is tentatively TRBD1 or TRBD2 (6 bases each). This TCR came from a human donor with low-grade glioma or glioblastoma, undergoing nonglioma brain surgery, or in good health (not recorded which). CDR3 amino acids: CSAAPGLSRGNEQFF. For the CDR3, the DNA is TGCAGTGCTGCACCGGGACTTAGCAGGGGAAATGAGCAGTTCTTC.